This record looks at one TCR beta chain sequence and its context. Its antigen specificity is not known. No base quality information exists; no much larger clone differs at one position. From its cysteine to its phenylalanine, the CDR3 spans 12 amino acids. The DNA shown is the 36-base CDR3, in frame from base 1. V is cut back by 6 bases and J by 0 bases, with 2 bases in the junction unmatched. CDR1 and CDR2, per the germline V gene, are SQVTM and ANQGSEA. These data originate in a study of CD8+ T cells in alopecia areata (dated by TCRdb to between 2017 and 2018). The study in broad terms: Treated patients were enrolled in an open-label pilot trial of oral tofacitinib, 5 to 10 mg twice daily, for moderate-to-severe alopecia areata. Patients stayed on tofacitinib for 6 to 18 months and then had 6 months of follow-up off drug so that delayed response and recurrence could be assessed. For the treated patients, the SALT score, which quantifies what percentage of scalp surface area is affected, served as the measure of disease severity. The study used high-throughput TCRbeta sequencing to examine T cell clonal expansion in alopecia areata, in both the C3H/HeJ mouse model and human patients. In humans, TCRbeta sequencing was performed on scalp tissue and on sorted CD4+ and CD8+ peripheral blood T cells from healthy controls and from patients with patchy or totalis/universalis alopecia areata. Biopsies were taken from tofacitinib-treated patients at baseline and at 4 and 24 weeks of treatment, and a later scalp biopsy was taken in several of the tofacitinib-treated patients. Scalp clonality was compared across normal scalp (n=4), patchy alopecia areata scalp (n=8), and alopecia totalis/universalis scalp (n=8). RNA was extracted with the PAXgene miRNA kit for fixed scalp, the miRNeasy kit for PBMCs, and the RNeasy kit for mouse skin. Amplification of TCRbeta CDR3 regions was done by immunoSEQ multiplex PCR using 35 Vbeta forward primers and 13 Jbeta reverse primers. Paper-wide results and their limitations: Because the treated cohort was small and had only one nonresponder, larger studies are needed to examine links between baseline CD8+ expansion and response. Many expanded lesional clones persisted in scalp and blood during tofacitinib treatment, which may partly explain relapse after stopping treatment. Tofacitinib significantly lowered scalp clonality and the number of expanded CD8+ clones among the top 100 scalp clones. Shared TCR sequences between patients were less evident than in mice, which may be partly attributable to HLA diversity in the patient population. Resident alphabeta T cells in normal human skin are also sequenced, complicating scalp TCR repertoire analysis, unlike mouse skin dominated by gammadelta T cells. Compared with normal scalp, lesional scalp had higher clonality and more expanded CD8+ clones, particularly in alopecia totalis/universalis, a pattern that suggests antigenic drive.

The time point label, as the study defines it: about 4 weeks on oral tofacitinib. The treatment or condition label for this specimen denotes: oral pan-JAK inhibitor, 5-10 mg twice daily. Lesional scalp punch biopsies and peripheral blood were obtained from alopecia areata patients. PBMCs were isolated by density centrifugation and stained for CD3, CD4 and CD8, after which CD4+ and CD8+ T cells were sorted on a FACSAria. Libraries came from the immunoSEQ multiplex PCR assay. For TCR sequencing, RNA was extracted from every sample and reverse transcribed into cDNA to serve as template. First-strand cDNA was synthesized using SuperScript III with a 2:1 mix of oligo-dT and random hexamers. Amplification bias was assessed with a synthetic immune receptor repertoire, and residual bias was removed computationally. Per the original workflow: Raw reads were preprocessed to remove errors, and CDR3 was defined according to IMGT conventions as the region from the conserved cysteine to phenylalanine. Clonality was computed as 1 minus the Shannon entropy, with the entropy normalized by log2 of the number of productive unique TCRs. CD4 or CD8 identity of scalp clones was inferred by cross-referencing scalp TCRbeta sequences with sorted blood CD4 and CD8 repertoires. This immuneACCESS table, as held by TCRdb, lists in-frame sequences with V and J called but not all clones. Of the missing ones, under half trace to an unresolved V gene in checked studies; the others have no known cause. The DNA was the basis for D and trimming; V, J and clone size are from that table. The sample table holds about 210,000 clones, of which around three fifths were seen once. The biggest ten clones account for around 4.2% of the sample.

The receptor chain draws on TRBV29-1 and TRBJ2-7, with 7 bases matching TRBD2. This clonotype was obtained from a human donor with alopecia areata. The sequencing here drew on CD4+ T cells sorted from blood, taken at week 4, from a patient treated with tofacitinib. The CDR3 region reads CSVGGNSYEQYF. The nucleotide sequence is given as TGCAGCGTCGGGGGGAACTCCTACGAGCAGTACTTC.